One and the same sample provided the 21 T cell receptor beta chains below, sequenced in a study of T cells in Graves' hyperthyroidism and ophthalmopathy. Amplification yielded TCR beta CDR3 regions, with RNA transcripts as the source. The HTBI primer set drove a first-round RT-PCR of the TCR CDR3. TCRdb used MiXCR to reprocess the multiplex PCR reads, holding one entry per CDR3 protein. The sample carries around 420,000 distinct CDR3 sequences, roughly 13% recorded once. The sample comprised blood. These receptors were collected from a woman under 30 with Graves' hyperthyroidism.

This clonotype was observed many times. The chain links TRBV6-6 to TRBJ1-4, with D unclear. Per the germline V gene, CDR1 is MNHNY and CDR2 is SVGAGI (reference sequence). CDR3 length equals 16 residues. Trimming took 2 bases from V and 3 from J, leaving 13 bases between them. CDR3: CASSYLASLANEKLFF. The CDR3 DNA sequence: TGTGCCAGCAGTTACCTGGCATCGCTGGCTAATGAAAAACTGTTTTTT.

This clonotype was observed at least ten times. The CDR3 spells CASSSAHAGTDTQYF. DNA of the CDR3: TGTGCCAGCAGTTCAGCTCACGCTGGCACAGATACGCAGTATTTT. The gene calls are TRBV2 and TRBJ2-3; D remains ambiguous. Trimming took off 5 bases at V and 1 base at J, with 13 bases between the two ends. Per germline, CDR1 SNHLY and CDR2 FYNNEI. The CDR3 is 15 amino acids.

The chain employs TRBV6-1 and TRBJ2-5; no reliable D call. This CDR3 has 15 amino acids. V lost 1 base, J lost 2 bases, and 11 bases lay in between. Germline V gene lookup returns CDR1 MNHNS and CDR2 SASEGT. CDR3 sequence: CASSEVAGKQETQYF. For the CDR3, the DNA is TGTGCCAGCAGTGAAGTCGCAGGTAAACAAGAGACCCAGTACTTC.

The chain is built from TRBV7-2 and TRBJ2-5, with 8 bases that match TRBD2. The CDR3 totals 16 residues. Germline V CDR1 and CDR2: SGHTA, FQGNSA. V shed 0 bases and J 5 bases; nucleotides not matched to a gene: 8. Written as DNA, the CDR3 is TGTGCCAGCAGCTTAGCCGGGACTAGTGCTCTTGAGACCCAGTACTTC. Its protein product is CASSLAGTSALETQYF.

The CDR3 nucleotides read TGTGCCAGCAGACTAGGGGGCGCAAGCAATGAGCAGTTCTTC. Translating it yields CASRLGGASNEQFF. The chain employs TRBV12-3 or TRBV12-4 and TRBJ2-1, with 7 bases identical to TRBD1. After removal of 6 bases from V and 6 bases from J, the junction contained 8 bases not matched to a gene. CDR3 length: 14 amino acids.

The J gene is TRBJ1-3, the V gene TRBV4-2, with 10 bases aligning to TRBD1. The CDR3 sequence is 18 residues long. Germline V gene sequence: CDR1 LGHNA, CDR2 YNFKEQ. V lost 3 bases to trimming and J lost 3 bases; unmatched junction nucleotides: 11. The CDR3 reads CASSHPSGTGVGGNTIYF. For the CDR3, the DNA is TGTGCCAGCAGCCACCCGTCCGGGACAGGGGTGGGTGGAAACACCATATATTTT.

This chain uses TRBV6-2 or TRBV6-3 with TRBJ2-5; D is tentatively TRBD1 or TRBD2 (5 bases each). The CDR3 consists of 14 residues. Germline CDR1 reads MNHEY; CDR2 reads SVGEGT. Trimming took 2 bases from V and 2 from J, leaving 9 bases between them. CDR3 DNA: TGTGCCAGCAGTTACCTGTGGGGGCAAGAGACCCAGTACTTC. Encoded protein: CASSYLWGQETQYF.

In this sample, this clonotype turned up many times. This chain connects TRBV29-1 to TRBJ2-5; TRBD2 matches at 8 bases. This CDR3 contains 14 residues. With V trimmed by 4 bases and J by 7 bases, 11 bases remained unmatched. Germline values: CDR1 SQVTM, CDR2 ANQGSEA. The CDR3 is CSVGGSGDGGTQYF. Written as DNA, the CDR3 is TGCAGCGTTGGGGGTAGCGGGGACGGCGGGACCCAGTACTTC. The whole variable domain, remainder taken from reference TRBV29-1 and TRBJ2-5, is SAVISQKPSRDICQRGTSLTIQCQVDSQVTMMFWYRQQPGQSLTLIATANQGSEATYESGFVIDKFPISRPNLTFSTLTVSNMSPEDSSIYLCSVGGSGDGGTQYFGPGTRLLVL.

This clonotype was observed many times. A read error may account for a junction end that differs from germline. The chain has TRBV14 and TRBJ1-1; D not resolved. From germline, CDR1 is SGHDN and CDR2 FVKESK. The CDR3 has 16 residues. CDR3 sequence reads: CARSQEWSTQNTEAFF. CDR3 nucleotides: TGTGCCCGCAGCCAAGAATGGTCCACTCAGAACACTGAAGCTTTCTTT.

In the case of this clonotype: This may arise from a read error, as a much more abundant clone is one base away. V usage is TRBV3-1 and J usage is TRBJ1-2; TRBD1 matches 9 bases. The CDR3 loop spans 15 amino acids. Germline assignment: CDR1 LGHDT and CDR2 YNNKEL (reference sequence). The CDR3 protein is CASNQVDRGGYGYTF. CDR3 DNA sequence: TGTGCCAGCAACCAAGTTGACAGGGGGGGCTATGGCTACACCTTC.

The chain recombines TRBV25-1 with TRBJ2-3; D uncertain. Trimming removed 1 base at V and 0 bases at J, with 11 bases between. Germline CDR1 reads MGHDK; CDR2 reads SYGVNS. This CDR3 region has 16 residues. DNA for the CDR3: TGTGCCAGCAGTGAATTTAGGACGGAGAGCACAGATACGCAGTATTTT. This codes for CASSEFRTESTDTQYF. Based on the CDR3 plus reference TRBV25-1 and TRBJ2-3, the full variable domain is EADIYQTPRYLVIGTGKKITLECSQTMGHDKMYWYQQDPGMELHLIHYSYGVNSTEKGDLSSESTVSRIRTEHFPLTLESARPSHTSQYLCASSEFRTESTDTQYFGPGTRLTVL.

V is TRBV20-1 and J is TRBJ2-1, with 8 bases identical to TRBD2. Per the germline V gene, CDR1 is DFQATT and CDR2 is SNEGSKA (reference sequence). CDR3 size: 16 residues. With V trimmed by 6 bases and J by 8 bases, 18 bases remained unmatched. CDR3 sequence reads: CSAHVSGTSFPDEQFF. The CDR3 bases are TGCAGTGCCCACGTCTCCGGGACTAGTTTTCCGGATGAGCAGTTCTTC.

This clonotype was found many times. This chain joins TRBV7-2 and TRBJ2-5; D is possibly TRBD1 (5 bases). This CDR3 spans 14 amino acids. Trimming took off 2 bases at V and 4 bases at J, with 11 bases between the two ends. CDR1 is SGHTA, CDR2 FQGNSA, per germline. The CDR3: CASSLWGSIETQYF. The CDR3, as DNA: TGTGCCAGCAGCTTATGGGGCAGCATAGAGACCCAGTACTTC.

V is TRBV27 and J is TRBJ1-4; D call uncertain. Germline CDR1 and CDR2: MNHEY and SMNVEV (reference sequence). Trimming shortened V by 3 bases and J by 4 bases, and 12 bases separated the two germline ends. The length of the CDR3 is 15 residues. CDR3 in amino acids: CASSFFAADNEKLFF. The CDR3 DNA reads as TGTGCCAGCAGTTTTTTTGCAGCTGATAATGAAAAACTGTTTTTT.

The chain links TRBV7-6 to TRBJ2-7; TRBD2 matches 9 bases. The CDR3 is 14 residues long. Germline V gene sequence: CDR1 SGHVS, CDR2 FNYEAQ. V shed 5 bases, J shed 7 bases, and the junction held 9 bases outside the gene matches. CDR3 sequence: CASSTVAGVGEQYF. CDR3 sequence (DNA): TGTGCCAGCAGCACAGTAGCGGGAGTGGGGGAGCAGTACTTC.

The table lists this clonotype with many counts. This chain links TRBV3-1 with TRBJ2-6, with D tentatively TRBD2 (6 bases). V was cut by 0 bases and J by 0 bases, with 24 bases left in between. Per germline, CDR1 LGHDT and CDR2 YNNKEL (reference sequence). This CDR3 spans 22 amino acids. CDR3 in amino acids: CASSQDVVGGARLSSGANVLTF. The CDR3 DNA is TGTGCCAGCAGCCAAGATGTCGTAGGAGGGGCGAGGTTGAGCTCTGGGGCCAACGTCCTGACTTTC. The full variable domain, in which reference TRBV3-1 and TRBJ2-6 provide the parts outside the CDR3, is DTAVSQTPKYLVTQMGNDKSIKCEQNLGHDTMYWYKQDSKKFLKIMFSYNNKELIINETVPNRFSPKSPDKAHLNLHINSLELGDSAVYFCASSQDVVGGARLSSGANVLTFGAGSRLTVL.

This clonotype was observed many times. The genes are TRBV5-1 and TRBJ2-7; either TRBD1 or TRBD2 may supply D (5 bases each). This CDR3 is 14 amino acids long. V lost 4 bases and J 6 bases, leaving 17 bases between the germline ends. The germline V gene encodes CDR1 SGHRS and CDR2 YFSETQ. The CDR3 protein is CASSHTGPQFEQYF. CDR3 coding DNA: TGCGCCAGCAGCCATACGGGACCGCAGTTCGAGCAGTACTTC.

This clonotype appeared many times. This sequence joins TRBV7-9 and TRBJ2-2, with TRBD2 as a possible D gene (6 bases). Trimming stripped 4 bases from V and 4 bases from J, with 19 bases between. Germline CDR1 and CDR2: SEHNR and FQNEAQ (reference sequence). The CDR3 covers 17 residues. CDR3 loop: CASSSLFGGKGTGELFF. The CDR3 DNA reads as TGTGCCAGCAGCTCCCTCTTTGGGGGGAAGGGCACCGGGGAGCTGTTTTTT.

At least ten counts were recorded for this clonotype. The chain has TRBV7-9 and TRBJ1-2; 7 bases fit TRBD1. The germline CDR1 and CDR2 sequences are SEHNR and FQNEAQ (reference sequence). After removal of 6 bases from V and 6 bases from J, the junction contained 7 bases not matched to a gene. The CDR3 totals 13 residues. Here the CDR3 DNA reads TGTGCCAGCAGGTTGACAGGGTACGATGGCTACACCTTC. Its translation is CASRLTGYDGYTF.

This clonotype has only a few counts. V usage is TRBV28 and J usage is TRBJ2-2; D possibly corresponds to TRBD2 (5 bases). Germline loops: CDR1 MDHEN, CDR2 SYDVKM. This CDR3 has 18 amino acids. Trimming took 2 bases from V and 5 from J, leaving 21 bases between them. DNA of the CDR3: TGTGCCAGCAGTTTACAGATCGGACGGGGAAGTGGAACCGGGGAGCTGTTTTTT. As protein: CASSLQIGRGSGTGELFF.

This clonotype has ten or more counts. The chain is built from TRBV30 and TRBJ2-7, with TRBD1 as a possible D gene (6 bases). Germline V gene lookup returns CDR1 GTSNPN and CDR2 SVGIG (reference sequence). The CDR3 is 15 residues long. Trimming took off 0 bases at V and 2 bases at J, with 14 bases between the two ends. CDR3 DNA sequence: TGTGCCTGGAGTGTACCCCAGGGGAATGCCTACGAGCAGTACTTC. Its translation: CAWSVPQGNAYEQYF. Complete variable domain (other parts from reference TRBV30 and TRBJ2-7): SQTIHQWPATLVQPVGSPLSLECTVEGTSNPNLYWYRQAAGRGLQLLFYSVGIGQISSEVPQNLSASRPQDRQFILSSKKLLLSDSGFYLCAWSVPQGNAYEQYFGPGTRLTVT.